This T cell receptor beta chain was identified in a study of CD8 T cells in ankylosing spondylitis. This clonotype occurred many times. The antigen remains unidentified. Points from the study as a whole: What appeared characteristic of ankylosing spondylitis blood was a TCR beta motif of fewer than ten highly homologous variants.

The CDR3 spans 13 residues. Deletions cut 8 bases from V and 2 bases from J, with 9 bases between. Germline V gene data show CDR1 as MNHNS and CDR2 as SASEGT. From the 5' RACE reads, TCRdb called clonotypes with MiXCR, one entry per CDR3 protein. The table has some 220,000 distinct CDR3 sequences, 7.3% seen once; the top ten hold 14%. The sequence derives from a male donor with ankylosing spondylitis. The sequenced sample consisted of blood, either unsorted or a sorted T cell fraction (not recorded which). The chain carries TRBV6-1 and TRBJ1-4; possibly TRBD1 for D (5 bases). The CDR3 nucleotides are TGTGCCAGCCGGGAGGGGACTAATGAAAAACTGTTTTTT. Translating gives CASREGTNEKLFF.